Below, 6 T cell receptor beta chains from the same sample are listed, as sequenced in a study of human CD4 T cells and Enterobacteriaceae (dated by TCRdb to the early 2020s). After 6-7 days, proliferating activated T cells were FACS-sorted as CFSE-low CD25+ ICOS+ cells. Sorted memory CD4+ T cells were CFSE-labeled and cultured at a 2:1 ratio with irradiated autologous monocytes pulsed with antigen. Memory CD4+ T cells, defined as all CD4+ cells except CD45RA+CCR7+CD95- naive cells, were FACS-sorted on a FACSAria III to over 95% purity. Libraries came from the immunoSEQ multiplex PCR assay. Imported from immuneACCESS, the table was reduced by TCRdb to in-frame sequences with V and J called. These copies leave out some clones; in studies compared against another copy, an unresolved V gene accounts for under half, and the cause of the remainder is not known. Present in this sample are about 670 clones, 30% to 40% of which were seen just once. The ten largest account for about 35% of the sample.

Sequenced: bacteria-reactive CD4+ T cells grown in culture. Reading the label with the study, this specimen's cell subset or site is: CFSE-low proliferating memory CD4 T cells sorted after in vitro stimulation with a heat-inactivated bacterium or M. tuberculosis lysate. All receptors come from a human donor in good health.

This chain links TRBV5-8 with TRBJ2-7; weak D call: TRBD2 (6 bases). The germline V and J ends were trimmed by 4 bases and 2 bases, with 10 bases remaining between them. This CDR3 is built from 13 residues. Germline CDR1 and CDR2: SGHTS and YDEGEE. CDR3 amino acids: CASSRGGAYEQYF. The CDR3 DNA reads TGTGCCAGCAGCCGGGGAGGAGCCTACGAGCAGTACTTC.

The rearrangement joins TRBV6-6 to TRBJ2-2; D is ambiguous. V was pared by 2 bases and J by 0 bases, with 7 bases between. Germline V CDR1 and CDR2: MNHNY, SVGAGI (reference sequence). There are 15 residues in the CDR3. CDR3 sequence: CASSYSHANTGELFF. CDR3 nucleotides: TGTGCCAGCAGTTACAGCCACGCGAACACCGGGGAGCTGTTTTTT.

The gene calls are TRBV5-1 and TRBJ2-3; TRBD2 matches 8 bases. Germline CDR1 is SGHRS and CDR2 is YFSETQ. With 4 bases clipped from V and 5 bases from J, the junction kept 12 bases outside the gene matches. There are 16 residues in the CDR3. For the CDR3, the DNA is TGCGCCAGCAGCCGGGGGGCGGGAGGAGTAGGAGATACGCAGTATTTT. This codes for CASSRGAGGVGDTQYF.

This clone was detected only a few times. The V call is TRBV5-1, the J call TRBJ1-4; 8 positions match TRBD1. The V and J ends lost 4 bases and 6 bases, in that order; junction bases with no gene match: 5. Germline-derived CDR1 and CDR2 are SGHRS and YFSETQ. The CDR3 consists of 14 residues. CDR3 amino acids: CASSRQGADEKLFF. In nucleotides, the CDR3 is TGCGCCAGCAGCCGTCAGGGGGCAGATGAAAAACTGTTTTTT.

This chain uses TRBV5-1 with TRBJ1-1, with D perhaps matching TRBD1 (6 bases). This CDR3 has 17 residues. Germline lookup yields CDR1 SGHRS and CDR2 YFSETQ. Deletions cut 3 bases from V and 0 bases from J, with 18 bases between. CDR3 nucleotide sequence: TGCGCCAGCAGCTCCTCGGGACACAACATCATGAACACTGAAGCTTTCTTT. It codes for CASSSSGHNIMNTEAFF.

J is TRBJ1-1 and V is TRBV7-2; D unclear. The germline gives CDR1 SGHTA, CDR2 FQGNSA. There are 13 residues in the CDR3. The V end lost 2 bases, the J end lost 1 base, and 5 bases lay between the germline ends. In nucleotides, the CDR3 is TGTGCCAGCAGCTTATATGAGAACACTGAAGCTTTCTTT. Translating gives CASSLYENTEAFF.